The clone carrying this T cell receptor (beta chain) was detected once. The source of the sample is a study of blood T cell repertoires in COVID-19. Study-wide context: Sites in the United States, Italy and Spain provided acute and convalescent COVID-19 samples.

The protocol was immunoSEQ multiplex PCR, while the TCRdb copy is restricted to in-frame clones and leaves out a portion. Of roughly 230,000 clones in the sample, 80% to 90% were seen once. Participant reports of clinical history set cohort assignment. The specimen sequenced was PBMCs or T cells enriched from blood (not recorded which). This TCR derives from a man between 25 and 39 years old in a cohort exposed to, infected with or recovered from COVID-19 (not recorded which).

The CDR3 sequence is CATSRVTGTGTYEQYF. In DNA form, the CDR3 reads TGTGCCACCAGCAGAGTTACCGGGACAGGGACCTACGAGCAGTACTTC. The V and J genes are TRBV15 and TRBJ2-7; 9 bases match TRBD1. The J segment lost 2 bases and the V segment lost 1 base, leaving 6 bases of the junction unmatched. The CDR3 is made up of 16 amino acids. CDR1 LNHNV and CDR2 YYDKDF come from the germline V gene (reference sequence). Full variable domain (missing parts from reference TRBV15 and TRBJ2-7): DAMVIQNPRYQVTQFGKPVTLSCSQTLNHNVMYWYQQKSSQAPKLLFHYYDKDFNNEADTPDNFQSRRPNTSFCFLDIRSPGLGDTAMYLCATSRVTGTGTYEQYFGPGTRLTVT.